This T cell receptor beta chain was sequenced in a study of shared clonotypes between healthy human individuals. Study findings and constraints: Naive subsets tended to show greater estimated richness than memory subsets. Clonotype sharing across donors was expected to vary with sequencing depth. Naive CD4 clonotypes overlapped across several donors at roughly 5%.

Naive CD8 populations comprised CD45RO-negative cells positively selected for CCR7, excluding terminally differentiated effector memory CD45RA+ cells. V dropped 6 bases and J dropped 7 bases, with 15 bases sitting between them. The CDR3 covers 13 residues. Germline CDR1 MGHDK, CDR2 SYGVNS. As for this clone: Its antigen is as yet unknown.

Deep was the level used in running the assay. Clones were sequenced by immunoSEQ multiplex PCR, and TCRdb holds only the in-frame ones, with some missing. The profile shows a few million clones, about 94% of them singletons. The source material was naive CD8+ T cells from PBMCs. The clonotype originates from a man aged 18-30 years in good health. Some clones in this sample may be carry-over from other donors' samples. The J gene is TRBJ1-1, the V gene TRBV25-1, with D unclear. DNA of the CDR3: TGTGCCAGCAGCCCGGTAGGTACCGTTGAAGCTTTCTTT. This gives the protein CASSPVGTVEAFF. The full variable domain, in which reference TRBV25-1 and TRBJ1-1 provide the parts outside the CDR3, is EADIYQTPRYLVIGTGKKITLECSQTMGHDKMYWYQQDPGMELHLIHYSYGVNSTEKGDLSSESTVSRIRTEHFPLTLESARPSHTSQYLCASSPVGTVEAFFGQGTRLTVV.